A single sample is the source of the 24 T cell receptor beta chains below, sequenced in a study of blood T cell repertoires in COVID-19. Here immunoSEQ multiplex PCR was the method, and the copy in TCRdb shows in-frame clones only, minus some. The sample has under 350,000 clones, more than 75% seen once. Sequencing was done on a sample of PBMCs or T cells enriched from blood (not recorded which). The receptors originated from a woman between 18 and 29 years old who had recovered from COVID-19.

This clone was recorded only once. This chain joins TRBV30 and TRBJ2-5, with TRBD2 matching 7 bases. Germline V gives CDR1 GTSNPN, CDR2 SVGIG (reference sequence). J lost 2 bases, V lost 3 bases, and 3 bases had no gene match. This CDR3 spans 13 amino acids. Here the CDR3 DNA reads TGTGCCTGGAGGCTTAGCGGGCAAGAGACCCAGTACTTC. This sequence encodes CAWRLSGQETQYF.

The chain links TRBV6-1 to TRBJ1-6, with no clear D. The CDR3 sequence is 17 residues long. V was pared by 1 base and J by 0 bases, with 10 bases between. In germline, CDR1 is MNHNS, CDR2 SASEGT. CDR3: CASSEVAFPSYNSPLHF. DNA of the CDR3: TGTGCCAGCAGTGAAGTAGCATTTCCCTCCTATAATTCACCCCTCCACTTT.

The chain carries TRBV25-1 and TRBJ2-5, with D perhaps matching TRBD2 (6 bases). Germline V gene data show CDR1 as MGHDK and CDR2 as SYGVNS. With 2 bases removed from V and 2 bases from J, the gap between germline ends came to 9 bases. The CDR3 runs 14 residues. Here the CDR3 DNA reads TGTGCCAGCAGTGAAGGAGCGGGTCAAGAGACCCAGTACTTC. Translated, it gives CASSEGAGQETQYF.

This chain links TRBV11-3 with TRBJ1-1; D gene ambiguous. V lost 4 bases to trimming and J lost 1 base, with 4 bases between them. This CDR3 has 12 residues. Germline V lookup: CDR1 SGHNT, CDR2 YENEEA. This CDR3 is CASSSGNTEAFF. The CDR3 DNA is TGTGCCAGCAGCTCGGGGAACACTGAAGCTTTCTTT.

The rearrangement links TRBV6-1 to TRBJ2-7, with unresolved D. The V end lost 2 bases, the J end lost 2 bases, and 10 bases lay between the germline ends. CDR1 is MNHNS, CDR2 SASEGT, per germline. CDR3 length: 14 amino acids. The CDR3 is CASSEYWQAYEQYF. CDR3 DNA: TGTGCCAGCAGTGAATATTGGCAGGCCTACGAGCAGTACTTC.

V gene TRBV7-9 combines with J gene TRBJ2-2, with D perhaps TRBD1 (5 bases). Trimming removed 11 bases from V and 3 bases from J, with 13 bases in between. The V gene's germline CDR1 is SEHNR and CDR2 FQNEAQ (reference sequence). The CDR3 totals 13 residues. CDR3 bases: TGTGCCGTTCCTAGGGGATACACCGGGGAGCTGTTTTTT. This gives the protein CAVPRGYTGELFF.

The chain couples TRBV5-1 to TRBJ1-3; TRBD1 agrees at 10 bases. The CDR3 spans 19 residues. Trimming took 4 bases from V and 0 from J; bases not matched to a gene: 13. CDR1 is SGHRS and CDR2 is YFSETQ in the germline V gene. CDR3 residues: CASSPAGGTGVSSGNTIYF. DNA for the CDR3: TGCGCCAGCAGCCCGGCGGGCGGGACAGGGGTTAGCTCTGGAAACACCATATATTTT.

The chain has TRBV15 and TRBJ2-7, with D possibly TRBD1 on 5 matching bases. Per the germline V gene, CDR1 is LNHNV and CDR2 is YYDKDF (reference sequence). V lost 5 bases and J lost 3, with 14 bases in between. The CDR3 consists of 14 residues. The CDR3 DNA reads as TGTGCCACCAGCCCCGATTTGACAGACTACGAGCAGTACTTC. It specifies CATSPDLTDYEQYF.

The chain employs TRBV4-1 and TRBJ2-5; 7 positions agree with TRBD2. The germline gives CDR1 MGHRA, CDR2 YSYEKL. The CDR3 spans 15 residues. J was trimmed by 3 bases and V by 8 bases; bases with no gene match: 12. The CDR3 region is CASRKVGGTEETQYF. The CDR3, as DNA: TGCGCCAGCCGTAAAGTGGGAGGGACGGAAGAGACCCAGTACTTC.

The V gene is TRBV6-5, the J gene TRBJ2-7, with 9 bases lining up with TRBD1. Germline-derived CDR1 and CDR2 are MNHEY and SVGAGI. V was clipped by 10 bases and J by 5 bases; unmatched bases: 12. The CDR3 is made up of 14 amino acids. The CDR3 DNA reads TGTGCCACCAATCCGACAGGGGGTAGCCACGAGCAGTACTTC. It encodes CATNPTGGSHEQYF.

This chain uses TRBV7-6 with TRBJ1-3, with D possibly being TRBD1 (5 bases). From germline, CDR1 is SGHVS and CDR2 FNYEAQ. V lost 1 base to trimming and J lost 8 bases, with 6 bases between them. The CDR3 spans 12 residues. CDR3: CASSLEGDTIYF. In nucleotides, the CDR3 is TGTGCCAGCAGCTTAGAAGGGGACACCATATATTTT.

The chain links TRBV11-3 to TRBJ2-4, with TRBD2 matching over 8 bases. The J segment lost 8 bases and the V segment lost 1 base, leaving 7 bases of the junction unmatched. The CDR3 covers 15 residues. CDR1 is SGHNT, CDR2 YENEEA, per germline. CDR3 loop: CASSLGSSGVHIQYF. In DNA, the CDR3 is TGTGCCAGCAGCTTAGGAAGTAGCGGGGTCCACATTCAGTACTTC. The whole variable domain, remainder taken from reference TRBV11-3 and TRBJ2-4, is EAGVVQSPRYKIIEKKQPVAFWCNPISGHNTLYWYLQNLGQGPELLIRYENEEAVDDSQLPKDRFSAERLKGVDSTLKIQPAELGDSAVYLCASSLGSSGVHIQYFGAGTRLSVL.

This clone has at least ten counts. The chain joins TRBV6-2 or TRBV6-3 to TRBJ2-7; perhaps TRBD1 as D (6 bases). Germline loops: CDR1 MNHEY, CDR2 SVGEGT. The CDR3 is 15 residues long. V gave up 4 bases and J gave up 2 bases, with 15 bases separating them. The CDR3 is CASSLESGGPYEQYF. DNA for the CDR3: TGTGCCAGCAGTTTGGAGAGTGGGGGCCCCTACGAGCAGTACTTC.

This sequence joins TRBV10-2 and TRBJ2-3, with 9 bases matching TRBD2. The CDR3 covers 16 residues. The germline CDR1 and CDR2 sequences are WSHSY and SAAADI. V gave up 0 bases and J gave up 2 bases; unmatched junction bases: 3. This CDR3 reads CASSESSGGYTDTQYF. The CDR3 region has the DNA TGCGCCAGCAGTGAGTCGAGCGGGGGGTACACAGATACGCAGTATTTT.

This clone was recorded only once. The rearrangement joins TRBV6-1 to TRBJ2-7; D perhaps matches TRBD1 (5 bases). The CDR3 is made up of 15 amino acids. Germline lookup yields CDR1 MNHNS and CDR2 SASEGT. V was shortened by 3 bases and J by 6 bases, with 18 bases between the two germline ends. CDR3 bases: TGTGCCAGCAGTGATAGAGAACAGTCAAGGGGCGAGCAGTACTTC. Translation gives CASSDREQSRGEQYF.

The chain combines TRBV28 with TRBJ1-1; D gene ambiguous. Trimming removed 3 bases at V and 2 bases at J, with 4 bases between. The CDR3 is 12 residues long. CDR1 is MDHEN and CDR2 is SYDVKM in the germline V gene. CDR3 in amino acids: CASSFSNTEAFF. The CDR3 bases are TGTGCCAGCAGTTTCTCCAACACTGAAGCTTTCTTT.

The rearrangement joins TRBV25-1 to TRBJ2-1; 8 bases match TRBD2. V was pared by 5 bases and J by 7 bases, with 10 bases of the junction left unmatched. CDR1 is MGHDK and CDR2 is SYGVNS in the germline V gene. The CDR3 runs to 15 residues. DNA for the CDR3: TGTGCCAGCAGTACCCAAGCGGGAGAAGCGAATGAGCAGTTCTTC. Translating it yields CASSTQAGEANEQFF.

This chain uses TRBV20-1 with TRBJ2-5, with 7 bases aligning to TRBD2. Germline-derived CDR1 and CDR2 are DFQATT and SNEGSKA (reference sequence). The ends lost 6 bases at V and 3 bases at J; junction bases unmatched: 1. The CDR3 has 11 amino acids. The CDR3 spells CSAAGEETQYF. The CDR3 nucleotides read TGCAGTGCCGCGGGGGAAGAGACCCAGTACTTC.

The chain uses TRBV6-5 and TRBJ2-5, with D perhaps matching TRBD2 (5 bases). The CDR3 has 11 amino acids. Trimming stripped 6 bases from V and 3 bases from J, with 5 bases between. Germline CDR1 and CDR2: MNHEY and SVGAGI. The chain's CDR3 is CASSGEETQYF. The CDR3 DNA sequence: TGTGCCAGCAGCGGGGAAGAGACCCAGTACTTC.

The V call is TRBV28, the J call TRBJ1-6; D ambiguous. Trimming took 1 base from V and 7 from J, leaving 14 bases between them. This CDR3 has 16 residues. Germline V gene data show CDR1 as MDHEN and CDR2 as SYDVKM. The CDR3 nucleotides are TGTGCCAGCAGTTTATCTGGCGGGCGTCGGAATTCACCCCTCCACTTT. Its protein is CASSLSGGRRNSPLHF.

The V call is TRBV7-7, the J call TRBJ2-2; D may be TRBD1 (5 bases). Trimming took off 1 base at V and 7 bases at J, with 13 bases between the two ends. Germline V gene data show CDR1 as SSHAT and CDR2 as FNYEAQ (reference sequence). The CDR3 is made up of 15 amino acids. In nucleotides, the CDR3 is TGTGCCAGCAGCTTAGGTCCTACCCAGGGCGGGGAGCTGTTTTTT. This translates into CASSLGPTQGGELFF.

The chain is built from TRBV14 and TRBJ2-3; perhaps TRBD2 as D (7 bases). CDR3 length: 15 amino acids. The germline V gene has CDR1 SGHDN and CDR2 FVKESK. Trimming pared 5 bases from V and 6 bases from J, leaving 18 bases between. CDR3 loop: CASSFRSGGADTQYF. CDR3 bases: TGTGCCAGCAGCTTCAGATCGGGGGGCGCGGATACGCAGTATTTT.

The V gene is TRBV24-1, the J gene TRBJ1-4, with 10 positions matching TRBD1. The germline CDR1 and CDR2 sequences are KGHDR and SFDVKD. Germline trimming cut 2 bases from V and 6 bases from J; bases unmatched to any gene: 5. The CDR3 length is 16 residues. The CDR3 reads CATSDYTGTGDEKLFF. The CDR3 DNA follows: TGTGCCACCAGTGATTATACCGGGACAGGGGATGAAAAACTGTTTTTT.

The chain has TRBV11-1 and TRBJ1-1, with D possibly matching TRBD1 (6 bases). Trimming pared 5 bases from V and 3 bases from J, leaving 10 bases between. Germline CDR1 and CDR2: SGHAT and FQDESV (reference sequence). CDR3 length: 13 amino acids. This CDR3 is CASSIYRDTEAFF. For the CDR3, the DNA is TGTGCCAGCAGCATATACAGGGACACTGAAGCTTTCTTT. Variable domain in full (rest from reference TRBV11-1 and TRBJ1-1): EAEVAQSPRYKITEKSQAVAFWCDPISGHATLYWYRQILGQGPELLVQFQDESVVDDSQLPKDRFSAERLKGVDSTLKIQPAELGDSAMYLCASSIYRDTEAFFGQGTRLTVV.